This entry concerns a single TCR beta chain. The record originates from a study of T cell responses to AZD1222 COVID-19 vaccine. CDR3 length: 16 residues. CDR1 MNHNY and CDR2 SVGAGI come from the germline V gene (reference sequence). J was trimmed by 1 base and V by 6 bases; bases with no gene match: 4. Produced via immunoSEQ multiplex PCR; TCRdb's table is partial and in-frame only. Here the sample spans 150,000 to 200,000 clones, over 90% being singletons. This chain joins TRBV6-6 and TRBJ1-6; 9 bases align to TRBD1. The sequencing used peripheral blood, collected on day 0 of AZD1222 vaccination. This receptor was taken from an adult in good health. In nucleotides, the CDR3 is TGTGCCAGCAGACAGGGGGCGGGGTCCTATAATTCACCCCTCCACTTT. Translated: CASRQGAGSYNSPLHF.